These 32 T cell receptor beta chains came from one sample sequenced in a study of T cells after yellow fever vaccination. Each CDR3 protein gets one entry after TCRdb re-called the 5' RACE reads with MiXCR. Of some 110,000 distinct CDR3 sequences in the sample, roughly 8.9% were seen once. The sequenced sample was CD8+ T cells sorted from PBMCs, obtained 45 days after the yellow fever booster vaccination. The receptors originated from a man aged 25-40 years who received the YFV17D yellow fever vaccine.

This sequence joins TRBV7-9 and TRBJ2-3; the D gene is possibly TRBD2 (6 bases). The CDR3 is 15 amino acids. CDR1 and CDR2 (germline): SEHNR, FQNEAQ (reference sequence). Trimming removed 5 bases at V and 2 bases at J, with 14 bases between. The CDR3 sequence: CASSPRLGFTDTQYF. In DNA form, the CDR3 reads TGTGCCAGCAGCCCAAGACTAGGGTTCACAGATACGCAGTATTTT.

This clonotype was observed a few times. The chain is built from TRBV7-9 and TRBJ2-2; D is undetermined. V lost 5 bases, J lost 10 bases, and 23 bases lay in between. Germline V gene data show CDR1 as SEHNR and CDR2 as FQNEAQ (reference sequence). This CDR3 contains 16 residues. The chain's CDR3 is CASSRIDGPASVELFF. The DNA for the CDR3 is TGTGCCAGCAGCCGAATCGACGGCCCCGCATCGGTGGAGCTGTTTTTT.

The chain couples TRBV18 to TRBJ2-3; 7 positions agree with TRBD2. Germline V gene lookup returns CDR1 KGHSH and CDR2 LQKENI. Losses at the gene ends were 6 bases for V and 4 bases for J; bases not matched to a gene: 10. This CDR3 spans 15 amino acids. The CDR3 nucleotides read TGTGCCAGCTCGAACGAGGAAGGGAGGGCAGATACGCAGTATTTT. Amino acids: CASSNEEGRADTQYF.

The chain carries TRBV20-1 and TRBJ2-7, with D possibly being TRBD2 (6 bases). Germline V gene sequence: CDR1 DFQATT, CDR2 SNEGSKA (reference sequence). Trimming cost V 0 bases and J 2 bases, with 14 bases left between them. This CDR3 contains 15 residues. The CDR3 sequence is CSARDPVSSAYEQYF. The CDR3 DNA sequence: TGCAGTGCTAGAGATCCTGTCTCTAGCGCCTACGAGCAGTACTTC.

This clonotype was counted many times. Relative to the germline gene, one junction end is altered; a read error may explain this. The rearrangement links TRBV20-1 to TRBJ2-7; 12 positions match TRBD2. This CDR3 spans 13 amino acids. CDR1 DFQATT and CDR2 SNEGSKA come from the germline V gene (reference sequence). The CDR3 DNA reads TGCAGTGCACCGGGACTAGCGGGCGAGCCCGCACTCTTC. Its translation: CSAPGLAGEPALF.

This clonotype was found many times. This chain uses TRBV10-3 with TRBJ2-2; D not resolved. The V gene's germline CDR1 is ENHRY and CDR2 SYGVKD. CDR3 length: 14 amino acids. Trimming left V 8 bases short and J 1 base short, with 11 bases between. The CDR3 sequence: CAIPVQENTGELFF. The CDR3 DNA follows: TGTGCCATCCCAGTCCAGGAGAACACCGGGGAGCTGTTTTTT.

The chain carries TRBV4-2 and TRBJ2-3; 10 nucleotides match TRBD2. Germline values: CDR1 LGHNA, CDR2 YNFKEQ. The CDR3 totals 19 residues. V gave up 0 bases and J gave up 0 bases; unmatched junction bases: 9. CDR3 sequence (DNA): TGTGCCAGCAGCCAAGAAGGAGCGACTAGCGGGCCGAGCACAGATACGCAGTATTTT. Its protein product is CASSQEGATSGPSTDTQYF.

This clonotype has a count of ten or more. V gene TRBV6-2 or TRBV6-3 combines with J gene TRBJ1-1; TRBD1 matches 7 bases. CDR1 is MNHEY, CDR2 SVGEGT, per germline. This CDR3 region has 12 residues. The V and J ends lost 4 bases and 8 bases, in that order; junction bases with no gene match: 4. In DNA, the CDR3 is TGTGCCAGCAGTTGGGACAGCCGAGAAGCTTTCTTT. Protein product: CASSWDSREAFF.

CDR3 amino acids: CSALGGSGRNYNEQFF. CDR3 DNA sequence: TGCAGTGCCCTCGGGGGAAGCGGGAGGAACTACAATGAGCAGTTCTTC. The genes are TRBV20-1 and TRBJ2-1; 9 bases align to TRBD2. With 6 bases clipped from V and 3 bases from J, the junction kept 12 bases outside the gene matches. CDR1 is DFQATT and CDR2 is SNEGSKA in the germline V gene (reference sequence). This CDR3 region has 16 residues.

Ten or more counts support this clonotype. The CDR3 coding sequence is TGCAGTGCCCATGACAGGAAGGGCTACGAGCAGTACTTC. It is translated as CSAHDRKGYEQYF. The V gene is TRBV20-1, the J gene TRBJ2-7, with D perhaps matching TRBD1 (6 bases). Looked up from germline, CDR1 is DFQATT and CDR2 is SNEGSKA (reference sequence). The CDR3 is 13 residues long. Trimming left V 6 bases short and J 3 bases short, with 15 bases between.

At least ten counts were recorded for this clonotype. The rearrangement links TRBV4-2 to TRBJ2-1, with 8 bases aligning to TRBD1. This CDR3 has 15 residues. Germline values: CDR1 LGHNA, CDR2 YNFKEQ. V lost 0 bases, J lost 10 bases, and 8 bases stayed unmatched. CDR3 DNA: TGTGCCAGCAGCCAAGAGTGGACAGGGCTGGACGAGCAGTTCTTC. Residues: CASSQEWTGLDEQFF.

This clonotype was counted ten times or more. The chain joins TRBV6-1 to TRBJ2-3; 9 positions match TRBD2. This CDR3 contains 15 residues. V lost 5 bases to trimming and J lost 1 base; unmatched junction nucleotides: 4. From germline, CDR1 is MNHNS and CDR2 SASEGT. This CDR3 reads CASSRSGSGTDTQYF. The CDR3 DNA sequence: TGTGCCAGCAGTCGTAGCGGGAGCGGCACAGATACGCAGTATTTT.

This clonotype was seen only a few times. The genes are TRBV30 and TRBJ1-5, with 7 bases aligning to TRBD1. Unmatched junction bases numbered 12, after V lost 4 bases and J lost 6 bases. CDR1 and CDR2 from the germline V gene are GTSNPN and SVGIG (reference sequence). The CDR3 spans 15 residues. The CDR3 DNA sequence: TGTGCCTGGAACAGGGGAAGTGGTCTCGGTCAGCCCCAGCATTTT. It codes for CAWNRGSGLGQPQHF.

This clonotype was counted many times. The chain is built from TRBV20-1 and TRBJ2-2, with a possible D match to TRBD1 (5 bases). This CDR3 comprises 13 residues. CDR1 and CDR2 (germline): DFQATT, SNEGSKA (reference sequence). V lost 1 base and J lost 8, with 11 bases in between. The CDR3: CSARVPGLGELFF. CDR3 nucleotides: TGCAGTGCTAGAGTCCCAGGGTTGGGGGAGCTGTTTTTT.

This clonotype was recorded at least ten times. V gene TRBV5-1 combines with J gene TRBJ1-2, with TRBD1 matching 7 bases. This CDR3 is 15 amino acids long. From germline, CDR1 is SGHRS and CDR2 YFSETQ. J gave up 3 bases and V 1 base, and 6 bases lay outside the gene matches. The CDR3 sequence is CASSLREGGDYGYTF. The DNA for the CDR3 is TGCGCCAGCAGCTTGAGGGAAGGGGGCGACTATGGCTACACCTTC.

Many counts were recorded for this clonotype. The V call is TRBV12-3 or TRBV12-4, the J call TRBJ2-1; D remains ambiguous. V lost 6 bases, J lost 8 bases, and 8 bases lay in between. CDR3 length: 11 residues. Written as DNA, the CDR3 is TGTGCCAGCAGCTTTAGCTATGAGCAGTTCTTC. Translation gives CASSFSYEQFF.

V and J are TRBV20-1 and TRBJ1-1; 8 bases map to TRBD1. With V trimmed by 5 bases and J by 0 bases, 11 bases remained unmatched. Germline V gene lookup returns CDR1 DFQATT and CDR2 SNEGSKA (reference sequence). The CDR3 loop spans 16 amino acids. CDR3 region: CSAEQGALFMNTEAFF. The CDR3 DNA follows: TGCAGTGCTGAGCAGGGGGCGCTTTTTATGAACACTGAAGCTTTCTTT.

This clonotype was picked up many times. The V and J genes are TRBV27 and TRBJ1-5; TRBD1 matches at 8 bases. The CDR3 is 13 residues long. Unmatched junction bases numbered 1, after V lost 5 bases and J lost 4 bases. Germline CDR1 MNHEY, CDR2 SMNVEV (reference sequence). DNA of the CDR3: TGTGCCAGCAGTACAGGGGGAAATCAGCCCCAGCATTTT. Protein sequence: CASSTGGNQPQHF.

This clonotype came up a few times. CDR3 amino acids: CASMWVPGTGELFF. In DNA, the CDR3 is TGTGCCAGCATGTGGGTTCCCGGGACCGGGGAGCTGTTTTTT. The chain has TRBV2 and TRBJ2-2; D uncertain. Germline CDR1 SNHLY, CDR2 FYNNEI. The CDR3 spans 14 residues. V was cut by 7 bases and J by 5 bases, with 14 bases left in between.

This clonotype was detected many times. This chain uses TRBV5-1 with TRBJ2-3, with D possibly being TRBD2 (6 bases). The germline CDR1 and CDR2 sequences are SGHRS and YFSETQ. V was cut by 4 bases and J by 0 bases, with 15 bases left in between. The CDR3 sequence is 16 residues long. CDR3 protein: CASSVTGGTSTDTQYF. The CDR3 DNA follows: TGCGCCAGCAGCGTTACCGGAGGGACGAGCACAGATACGCAGTATTTT.

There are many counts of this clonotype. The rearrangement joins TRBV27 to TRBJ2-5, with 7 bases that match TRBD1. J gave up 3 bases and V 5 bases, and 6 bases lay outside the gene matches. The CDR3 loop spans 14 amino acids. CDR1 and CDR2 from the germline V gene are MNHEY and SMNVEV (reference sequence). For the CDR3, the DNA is TGTGCCAGCAGTCCCAGTCAGGGGGAAGAGACCCAGTACTTC. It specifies CASSPSQGEETQYF.

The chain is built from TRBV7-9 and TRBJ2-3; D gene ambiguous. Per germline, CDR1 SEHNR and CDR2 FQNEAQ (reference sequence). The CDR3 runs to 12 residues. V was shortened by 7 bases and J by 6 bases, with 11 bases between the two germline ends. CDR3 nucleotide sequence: TGTGCCAGCACCACGAACTGTGATACGCAGTATTTT. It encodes CASTTNCDTQYF.

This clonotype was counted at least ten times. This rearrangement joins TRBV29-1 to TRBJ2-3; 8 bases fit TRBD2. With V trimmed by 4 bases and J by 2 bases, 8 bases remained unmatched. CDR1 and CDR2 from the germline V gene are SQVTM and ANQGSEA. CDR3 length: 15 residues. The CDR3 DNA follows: TGCAGCGTTGGTGGAGCGGGAGTGAACACAGATACGCAGTATTTT. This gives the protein CSVGGAGVNTDTQYF.

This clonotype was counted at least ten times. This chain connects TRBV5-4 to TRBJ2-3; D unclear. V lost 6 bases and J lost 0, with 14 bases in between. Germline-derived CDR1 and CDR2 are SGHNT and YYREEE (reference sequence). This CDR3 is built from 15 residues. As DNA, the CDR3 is TGTGCCAGCAATCGTGGCGAGACTAGCACAGATACGCAGTATTTT. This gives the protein CASNRGETSTDTQYF. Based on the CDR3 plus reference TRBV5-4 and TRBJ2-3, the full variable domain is ETGVTQSPTHLIKTRGQQVTLRCSSQSGHNTVSWYQQALGQGPQFIFQYYREEENGRGNFPPRFSGLQFPNYSSELNVNALELDDSALYLCASNRGETSTDTQYFGPGTRLTVL.

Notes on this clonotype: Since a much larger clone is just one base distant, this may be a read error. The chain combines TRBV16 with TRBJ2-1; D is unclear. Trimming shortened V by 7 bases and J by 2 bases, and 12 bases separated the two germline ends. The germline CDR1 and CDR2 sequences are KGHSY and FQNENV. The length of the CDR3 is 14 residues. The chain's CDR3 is CASNPSGAYNEQFF. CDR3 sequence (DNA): TGTGCCAGCAATCCGTCAGGAGCCTACAATGAGCAGTTCTTC.

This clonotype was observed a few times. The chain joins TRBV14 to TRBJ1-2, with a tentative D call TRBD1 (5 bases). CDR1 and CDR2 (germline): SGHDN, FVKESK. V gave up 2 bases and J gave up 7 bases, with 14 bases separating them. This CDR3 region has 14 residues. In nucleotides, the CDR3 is TGTGCCAGCAGCCAAACCAAGACAGTTCGTGGCTACACCTTC. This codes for CASSQTKTVRGYTF.

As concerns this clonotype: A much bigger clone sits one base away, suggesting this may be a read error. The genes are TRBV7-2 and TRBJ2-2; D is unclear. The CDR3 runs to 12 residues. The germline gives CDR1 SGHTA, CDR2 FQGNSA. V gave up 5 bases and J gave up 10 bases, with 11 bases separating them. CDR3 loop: CASSPGPLELFF. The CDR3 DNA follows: TGTGCCAGCAGCCCAGGTCCCCTGGAGCTGTTTTTT.

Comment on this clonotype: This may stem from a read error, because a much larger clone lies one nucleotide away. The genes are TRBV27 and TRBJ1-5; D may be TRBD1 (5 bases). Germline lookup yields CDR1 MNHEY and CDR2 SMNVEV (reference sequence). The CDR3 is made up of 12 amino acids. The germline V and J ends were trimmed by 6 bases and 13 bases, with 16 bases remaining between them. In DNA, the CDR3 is TGTGCCAGCAGCCCCCCGTGGGGACGTCAGCATTTT. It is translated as CASSPPWGRQHF.

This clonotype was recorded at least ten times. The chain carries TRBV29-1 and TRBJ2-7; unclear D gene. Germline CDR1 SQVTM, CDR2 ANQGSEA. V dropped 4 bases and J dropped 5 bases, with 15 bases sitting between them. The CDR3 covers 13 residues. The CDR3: CSVGAEFSHEQYF. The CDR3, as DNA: TGCAGCGTTGGGGCCGAGTTTTCCCACGAGCAGTACTTC.

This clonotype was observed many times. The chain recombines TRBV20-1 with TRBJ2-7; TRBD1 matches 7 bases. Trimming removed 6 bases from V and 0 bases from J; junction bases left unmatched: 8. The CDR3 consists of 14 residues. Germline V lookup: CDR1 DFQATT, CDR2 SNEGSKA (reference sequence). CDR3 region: CSAGDRETSYEQYF. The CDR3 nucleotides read TGCAGTGCGGGGGACAGAGAGACCTCCTACGAGCAGTACTTC.

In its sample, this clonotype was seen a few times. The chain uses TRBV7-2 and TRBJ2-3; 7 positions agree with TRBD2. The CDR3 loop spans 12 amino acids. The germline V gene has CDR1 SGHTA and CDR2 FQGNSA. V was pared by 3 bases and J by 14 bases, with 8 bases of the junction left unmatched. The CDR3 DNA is TGTGCCAGCAGCTTCCCGCCGGGACTACCGTATTTT. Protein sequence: CASSFPPGLPYF.

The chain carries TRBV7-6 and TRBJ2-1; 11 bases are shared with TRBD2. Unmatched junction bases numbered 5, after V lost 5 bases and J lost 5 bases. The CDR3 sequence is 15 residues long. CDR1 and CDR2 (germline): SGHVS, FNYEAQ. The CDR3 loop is CASSHLAGGNNEQFF. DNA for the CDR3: TGTGCCAGCAGCCACCTAGCGGGGGGAAACAATGAGCAGTTCTTC.